The TCR beta chain under discussion was sequenced for a study of neoadjuvant anti-PD-1 for oral cavity cancer. Looking at the study overall: Around day 43, patients without progression received a fourth nivolumab dose before surgery. Points from the study as a whole: Higher pretreatment Treg/Th17 ratios tracked higher pretreatment blood clonality. After neoadjuvant nivolumab, PBMC T cell clonality was significantly higher in non-responders than responders.

Time point meaning: after neoadjuvant nivolumab, at surgical resection. On this clone: What it recognizes is unknown.

The length of the CDR3 is 18 residues. Trimming removed 2 bases from V and 3 bases from J; junction bases left unmatched: 12. Germline CDR1 is SGDLS and CDR2 is YYNGEE. Sequencing was performed with immunoSEQ multiplex PCR; in TCRdb, only in-frame clones are kept and a portion is missing. The data show some 30,000 clones, more than 65% seen once. This clonotype originated in a person aged 35-79 years with oral cavity squamous cell carcinoma. The V and J genes are TRBV9 and TRBJ1-4; 8 bases align to TRBD1. The material sequenced was PBMCs, taken after nivolumab (anti-PD-1) treatment. CDR3 residues: CASSVGTGGGQSNEKLFF. The CDR3 DNA sequence: TGTGCCAGCAGCGTGGGCACAGGGGGAGGACAGTCTAATGAAAAACTGTTTTTT.